This T cell receptor beta chain derives from a study of T cell responses to AZD1222 COVID-19 vaccine (dated by TCRdb to the early 2020s). At the level of the whole study: TCR sequencing covered more than 230 trial participants: 200 to 220 given two doses of AZD1222 and 26 given two doses of MenACWY control vaccine. Trial participants were enrolled into age subgroups of 18-55, 56-69 and 70-plus years, which contained about 160, 30 and 59 TCR-sequenced participants, respectively.

The CDR3 regions of human TCRbeta chains were analyzed by immunosequencing. The original pipeline was this. Repertoire TCRs were matched against a reference library of SARS-CoV-2-specific TCRs generated with the MIRA antigen-specificity platform. Breadth meant the fraction of unique TCRs that were SARS-CoV-2-associated, whereas depth meant the fraction of total T cells that were SARS-CoV-2-associated. Using the MIRA data, each spike-specific TCR was mapped to the spike region that the TCR reacts to and placed in a CD4 or CD8 class. Log10-transformed breadth and depth values were compared by one-way ANOVA with Sidak's multiple comparisons tests. Held by TCRdb, this immuneACCESS table contains in-frame sequences only and omits some clones. Under half of the omission traces to an unresolved V gene where checked; the cause of the rest is unknown. V, J and clone size are those of that table, while D and trimming were read from the DNA. The sample has fewer than 150,000 clones on record, approximately 88% of them singletons. The top ten hold 6.5% of the sample.

Taken from cysteine to phenylalanine, the CDR3 has 16 residues. Only the CDR3 part of the read is kept: 48 bases, read in frame from the first base. Clipping removes 5 bases from V and 1 base from J, with 9 as the unmatched junction base count. The CDR1 and CDR2 encoded by the germline V gene are MRHNA and SNTAGT. Overall study outcomes, separate from this receptor: Conclusions about previously exposed vaccinees are limited because only 5 or 6 AZD1222 recipients were SARS-CoV-2 seropositive at baseline. The 56-69-year group was small, and its depth increase did not reach significance, likely because of low power. The whole spike protein was spanned by vaccine-associated CD4 TCRs, and dominant responses were seen in regions 160-218 and 743-854. Participants were mostly white British, with more females than males. The authors suggested clonal diversity may have been underestimated. Reportedly, close to half of the unique spike-specific TCRs recognized epitopes lying outside the regions that are mutated in the B.1.351 and B.1.1.7 variants. After two AZD1222 doses, both the breadth and the depth of spike-specific TCRs were significantly higher than at day 0 and than in MenACWY recipients. Because no samples from the day 14 peak response were available, repertoires could be characterized only after the peak T cell response.

As concerns this clone: Its antigen remains unidentified. No much larger clonotype is one base removed from it; base qualities were not supplied.

The sample's time point label is to be understood as: about 28 days (+/-7) after the second vaccine dose. Because spike-specific TCR depth and breadth did not differ between the two schedules, AZD1222 recipients who got a second dose at roughly 4 weeks were pooled with those who got a second dose at roughly 12 weeks. Vaccinee samples were obtained from the UK trials COV001 and COV002, which included a single-blind randomized controlled phase 2/3 trial of AZD1222 (ChAdOx1 nCoV-19) in healthy adults. For TCRbeta chain sequencing, PBMC samples from trial participants were taken at day 0 and at day 28 after the second dose.

Here the sequenced sample was peripheral blood, taken 28 days after the second AZD1222 dose. The TCR originated in an adult who received the AZD1222 COVID-19 vaccine. The rearranged segments are TRBV6-4 and TRBJ1-1; TRBD1 fits 8 bases in the junction. The nucleotide sequence is TGTGCCAGCAGTCTAGACGCCGGGACAGGGAACACTGAAGCTTTCTTT. Its translation reads: CASSLDAGTGNTEAFF.